Listed here are 30 T cell receptor beta chains from one sample, sequenced in a study of T cells in Graves' hyperthyroidism and ophthalmopathy. TCR beta CDR3 regions were amplified from RNA transcripts. HTBI primers drove first-round RT-PCR of the TCR CDR3. One entry per CDR3 protein results from TCRdb running MiXCR on the multiplex PCR reads. The repertoire has around 500,000 distinct CDR3 sequences, around 16% of them found once; the top ten carry approximately 30%. Sequencing input: blood. The origin of the receptors is a woman aged 25 to 39 with Graves' ophthalmopathy.

This chain uses TRBV6-1 with TRBJ2-2; D may be TRBD2 (5 bases). This CDR3 has 15 residues. V lost 7 bases, J lost 1 base, and 13 bases lay in between. From germline, CDR1 is MNHNS and CDR2 SASEGT. The CDR3 sequence is CASIGASLNTGELFF. The CDR3, as DNA: TGTGCCAGCATAGGTGCTAGCTTGAACACCGGGGAGCTGTTTTTT.

This clonotype was seen a few times. The J gene is TRBJ2-2, the V gene TRBV14, with D perhaps matching TRBD1 (6 bases). This CDR3 contains 16 residues. Germline CDR1 and CDR2: SGHDN and FVKESK. The V and J ends lost 4 bases and 4 bases respectively, with 16 bases between them. The DNA for the CDR3 is TGTGCCAGCAGCCTTATTACAGGGATGGGCACCGGGGAGCTGTTTTTT. Residues: CASSLITGMGTGELFF.

This clonotype has a handful of counts. The chain combines TRBV14 with TRBJ1-5, with no clear D. Germline V gene data show CDR1 as SGHDN and CDR2 as FVKESK. Trimming left V 0 bases short and J 7 bases short, with 7 bases between. The CDR3 has 13 residues. For the CDR3, the DNA is TGTGCCAGCAGCCAAGATCTGGTGCAGCCCCAGCATTTT. Translated, it gives CASSQDLVQPQHF.

This clonotype was found many times. The chain has TRBV11-2 and TRBJ2-1; 7 bases are a match to TRBD2. Germline V CDR1 and CDR2: SGHAT, FQNNGV. This CDR3 is 14 amino acids long. Trimming removed 3 bases from V and 7 bases from J; junction bases left unmatched: 6. This CDR3 reads CASSLGGGWNEQFF. The CDR3, as DNA: TGTGCCAGCAGCTTGGGGGGAGGGTGGAATGAGCAGTTCTTC.

This clonotype was observed many times. The rearrangement joins TRBV28 to TRBJ2-3; possible D gene TRBD1, 6 bases. CDR3 length: 17 amino acids. Germline lookup yields CDR1 MDHEN and CDR2 SYDVKM. V was pared by 2 bases and J by 3 bases, with 18 bases between. The CDR3 is CASSLPGTRTLTDTQYF. The CDR3 bases are TGTGCCAGCAGTTTACCCGGGACACGGACTTTGACAGATACGCAGTATTTT.

This clonotype was observed many times. The chain couples TRBV28 to TRBJ1-1; TRBD1 agrees at 8 bases. CDR1 and CDR2 (germline): MDHEN, SYDVKM. Losses at the gene ends were 4 bases for V and 1 base for J; bases not matched to a gene: 8. This CDR3 contains 16 residues. The DNA for the CDR3 is TGTGCCAGCAGTTCAAATGGACAGGGATCGAACACTGAAGCTTTCTTT. It codes for CASSSNGQGSNTEAFF.

This clonotype was seen many times. This chain connects TRBV2 to TRBJ1-5, with TRBD1 as a possible D gene (5 bases). There are 13 residues in the CDR3. With 8 bases removed from V and 1 base from J, the gap between germline ends came to 9 bases. Germline CDR1 reads SNHLY; CDR2 reads FYNNEI. CDR3 sequence (DNA): TGTGCCAGCCGCCGGGACAGCAATCAGCCCCAGCATTTT. It translates to CASRRDSNQPQHF.

The rearrangement joins TRBV6-9 to TRBJ1-4, with TRBD1 matching 8 bases. Germline V gene data show CDR1 as MNHGY and CDR2 as SVAAGI. The CDR3 length is 15 residues. Trimming cost V 3 bases and J 7 bases; bases outside gene matches: 7. The CDR3 sequence is CASSYRGQGFEKLFF. DNA of the CDR3: TGTGCCAGCAGTTACCGAGGACAGGGATTTGAAAAACTGTTTTTT.

This clonotype came up many times. The chain joins TRBV20-1 to TRBJ2-7; tentative D call: TRBD2 (6 bases). Germline V gene lookup returns CDR1 DFQATT and CDR2 SNEGSKA (reference sequence). The CDR3 consists of 13 residues. CDR3 DNA: TGCAGCACTAGCAAGAGCGGAACCTACGAGCAGTACTTC. Amino acid sequence: CSTSKSGTYEQYF.

V is TRBV28 and J is TRBJ1-4; a weak D match, TRBD1 (5 bases). The CDR3 has 17 residues. Trimming stripped 3 bases from V and 7 bases from J, with 21 bases between. Per germline, CDR1 MDHEN and CDR2 SYDVKM. CDR3 nucleotides: TGTGCCAGCAGTTTGCCCCTCTTGGGGGGGTGGGGTGAAAAACTGTTTTTT. It is translated as CASSLPLLGGWGEKLFF. Full variable domain (remainder filled in from reference TRBV28 and TRBJ1-4): DVKVTQSSRYLVKRTGEKVFLECVQDMDHENMFWYRQDPGLGLRLIYFSYDVKMKEKGDIPEGYSVSREKKERFSLILESASTNQTSMYLCASSLPLLGGWGEKLFFGSGTQLSVL.

The chain employs TRBV7-2 and TRBJ2-1; 10 nucleotides match TRBD2. The germline CDR1 and CDR2 sequences are SGHTA and FQGNSA. The V and J ends lost 0 bases and 6 bases, in that order; junction bases with no gene match: 5. The CDR3 is 16 amino acids. The CDR3 bases are TGTGCCAGCAGCTTAGCGAGGCTAGCGGGAGCCAATGAGCAGTTCTTC. Residues: CASSLARLAGANEQFF.

This clonotype was picked up many times. CDR3 DNA: TGCGCCAGCAGCGCCCGTTCAGGGCTTAGCACAGATACGCAGTATTTT. Residues: CASSARSGLSTDTQYF. This chain uses TRBV10-1 with TRBJ2-3, with D possibly matching TRBD1 (5 bases). The germline CDR1 and CDR2 sequences are WNHNN and SYGVQD (reference sequence). Trimming removed 6 bases from V and 0 bases from J, with 16 bases in between. The CDR3 is 16 residues long.

J is TRBJ2-3 and V is TRBV11-2; the match to TRBD2 covers 13 bases. V shed 6 bases and J 2 bases; nucleotides not matched to a gene: 5. Germline CDR1 reads SGHAT; CDR2 reads FQNNGV. The CDR3 extends over 16 amino acids. The CDR3 loop reads CASSSGLAGDTDTQYF. The CDR3 DNA reads TGTGCCAGCAGTTCTGGACTAGCGGGAGACACAGATACGCAGTATTTT.

This clonotype was detected many times. This chain uses TRBV27 with TRBJ2-7; D remains unclear. The CDR3 spans 13 residues. Trimming removed 5 bases at V and 2 bases at J, with 10 bases between. Germline V gene sequence: CDR1 MNHEY, CDR2 SMNVEV (reference sequence). Here the CDR3 reads CASSGPGPYEQYF. CDR3 nucleotides: TGTGCCAGCAGTGGCCCAGGACCCTACGAGCAGTACTTC.

This clonotype showed up many times. The rearrangement links TRBV7-3 to TRBJ1-5; D remains unclear. V was clipped by 5 bases and J by 0 bases, with 11 bases between them. The CDR3 has 15 amino acids. The V gene's germline CDR1 is SGHTA and CDR2 FQGTGA. The CDR3 reads CASSLPKVSNQPQHF. The CDR3 DNA is TGTGCCAGCAGCCTTCCGAAGGTTAGCAATCAGCCCCAGCATTTT.

V and J are TRBV27 and TRBJ2-7, with D possibly being TRBD1 (6 bases). V was clipped by 4 bases and J by 6 bases, with 13 bases between them. CDR1 MNHEY and CDR2 SMNVEV come from the germline V gene (reference sequence). The CDR3 runs 13 residues. CDR3 coding DNA: TGTGCCAGCAGTTCACGGGACACCTCCGAGCAGTACTTC. This gives the protein CASSSRDTSEQYF.

This clonotype was seen ten or more times. The chain joins TRBV13 to TRBJ1-5, with 7 bases aligning to TRBD1. This CDR3 is 15 amino acids long. The V and J ends lost 5 bases and 1 base, in that order; junction bases with no gene match: 5. The germline CDR1 and CDR2 sequences are PRHDT and FYEKMQ (reference sequence). CDR3 residues: CASSLRRGSNQPQHF. CDR3 sequence (DNA): TGTGCCAGCAGCCTCCGCAGGGGGAGCAATCAGCCCCAGCATTTT.

The chain carries TRBV20-1 and TRBJ1-5, with D maybe TRBD1 (5 bases). The germline gives CDR1 DFQATT, CDR2 SNEGSKA (reference sequence). This CDR3 has 13 residues. With 6 bases removed from V and 6 bases from J, the gap between germline ends came to 15 bases. The CDR3 DNA reads as TGCAGTGCAGAGAGAGGGGACGGTCAGCCCCAGCATTTT. Translation gives CSAERGDGQPQHF.

This clonotype was seen more than once but under ten times. The V call is TRBV10-3, the J call TRBJ2-2; TRBD1 is a possible D gene (6 bases). In germline, CDR1 is ENHRY, CDR2 SYGVKD. V was shortened by 7 bases and J by 2 bases, with 11 bases between the two germline ends. The CDR3 spans 14 residues. The chain's CDR3 is CAIKGTPNTGELFF. CDR3 coding DNA: TGTGCCATCAAAGGGACACCTAACACCGGGGAGCTGTTTTTT.

This clonotype was recorded many times. The J gene is TRBJ1-6, the V gene TRBV7-3; the D is unclear. Germline V gene lookup returns CDR1 SGHTA and CDR2 FQGTGA. The CDR3 has 14 residues. V was pared by 2 bases and J by 7 bases, with 9 bases between. CDR3 residues: CASSLLSRNSPLHF. CDR3 coding DNA: TGTGCCAGCAGCTTACTCTCAAGAAATTCACCCCTCCACTTT.

This clonotype has more than one count but fewer than ten. The chain joins TRBV14 to TRBJ2-3; D gene uncertain. V was clipped by 1 base and J by 5 bases, with 22 bases between them. The germline V gene has CDR1 SGHDN and CDR2 FVKESK. The CDR3 runs to 18 residues. CDR3: CASSQVGPGVIWGDTQYF. The CDR3 DNA is TGTGCCAGCAGCCAAGTTGGCCCCGGAGTAATTTGGGGAGATACGCAGTATTTT. Using reference TRBV14 and TRBJ2-3 for the parts outside the CDR3, the full variable domain is EAGVTQFPSHSVIEKGQTVTLRCDPISGHDNLYWYRRVMGKEIKFLLHFVKESKQDESGMPNNRFLAERTGGTYSTLKVQPAELEDSGVYFCASSQVGPGVIWGDTQYFGPGTRLTVL.

The chain employs TRBV4-3 and TRBJ2-1; D ambiguous. Between the trimmed V and J ends, which lost 4 bases and 0 bases, there was a span of 16 bases. Germline CDR1 and CDR2: LGHNA and YSLEER. The CDR3 consists of 17 residues. CDR3 region: CASSPLGPMSSYNEQFF. The CDR3 DNA reads as TGCGCCAGCAGCCCACTTGGGCCCATGAGCTCCTACAATGAGCAGTTCTTC.

This clonotype occurred many times. The chain links TRBV6-2 or TRBV6-3 to TRBJ2-1; TRBD2 matches at 10 bases. V shed 2 bases, J shed 7 bases, and the junction held 5 bases outside the gene matches. CDR3 length equals 15 residues. CDR1 and CDR2 from the germline V gene are MNHEY and SVGEGT. The CDR3 spells CASSYQLAGWNEQFF. CDR3 bases: TGTGCCAGCAGTTACCAACTAGCGGGATGGAATGAGCAGTTCTTC.

At least ten counts were recorded for this clonotype. The rearrangement joins TRBV29-1 to TRBJ2-1; D is uncertain. Deletions cut 0 bases from V and 12 bases from J, with 9 bases between. The CDR3 is 11 amino acids. Germline values: CDR1 SQVTM, CDR2 ANQGSEA. CDR3 protein: CSVEDQIRQFF. The CDR3 DNA sequence: TGCAGCGTTGAAGATCAGATTAGGCAGTTCTTC.

This clonotype has a handful of counts. The chain links TRBV20-1 to TRBJ2-2; possible D gene TRBD2, 5 bases. Trimming cost V 6 bases and J 3 bases, with 11 bases left between them. Germline V lookup: CDR1 DFQATT, CDR2 SNEGSKA (reference sequence). The CDR3 is 13 amino acids. The CDR3 DNA follows: TGCAGTGCCGATACGGGGTACACCGGGGAGCTGTTTTTT. It translates to CSADTGYTGELFF.

V is TRBV6-5 and J is TRBJ1-5, with 7 positions matching TRBD1. V was pared by 4 bases and J by 2 bases, with 5 bases of the junction left unmatched. CDR3 length: 15 amino acids. Germline V gives CDR1 MNHEY, CDR2 SVGAGI. The CDR3 DNA sequence: TGTGCCAGCAGTTCAATCACAGGGGGCAATCAGCCCCAGCATTTT. It is translated as CASSSITGGNQPQHF.

This clonotype was found many times. This sequence joins TRBV20-1 and TRBJ2-7; D possibly corresponds to TRBD2 (6 bases). Germline V gene data show CDR1 as DFQATT and CDR2 as SNEGSKA (reference sequence). This CDR3 comprises 14 residues. V was pared by 4 bases and J by 5 bases, with 18 bases between. The CDR3 reads CSANVRLVVDEQYF. For the CDR3, the DNA is TGCAGTGCTAATGTGCGACTAGTAGTCGACGAGCAGTACTTC.

V usage is TRBV19 and J usage is TRBJ1-2, with D tentatively TRBD1 (5 bases). V gave up 4 bases and J gave up 3 bases, with 9 bases separating them. Germline CDR1 LNHDA, CDR2 SQIVND (reference sequence). There are 13 residues in the CDR3. Here the CDR3 reads CASSKEGYYGYTF. The CDR3 DNA sequence: TGTGCCAGTAGTAAGGAGGGGTACTATGGCTACACCTTC.

This rearrangement joins TRBV7-9 to TRBJ2-6; weak D call: TRBD2 (5 bases). This CDR3 spans 18 amino acids. Germline V gives CDR1 SEHNR, CDR2 FQNEAQ (reference sequence). Deletions cut 5 bases from V and 0 bases from J, with 17 bases between. The CDR3 loop is CASSPFGGLLSGANVLTF. The CDR3 DNA reads TGTGCCAGCAGCCCATTTGGAGGACTGCTCTCTGGGGCCAACGTCCTGACTTTC.

This clonotype was observed a few times. The V call is TRBV30, the J call TRBJ2-3; 9 bases align to TRBD2. V lost 3 bases to trimming and J lost 7 bases; unmatched junction nucleotides: 5. Germline values: CDR1 GTSNPN, CDR2 SVGIG (reference sequence). This CDR3 comprises 13 residues. CDR3 DNA sequence: TGTGCCTGGAGGTCTAGCGGGATACATACGCAGTATTTT. The encoded protein is CAWRSSGIHTQYF.